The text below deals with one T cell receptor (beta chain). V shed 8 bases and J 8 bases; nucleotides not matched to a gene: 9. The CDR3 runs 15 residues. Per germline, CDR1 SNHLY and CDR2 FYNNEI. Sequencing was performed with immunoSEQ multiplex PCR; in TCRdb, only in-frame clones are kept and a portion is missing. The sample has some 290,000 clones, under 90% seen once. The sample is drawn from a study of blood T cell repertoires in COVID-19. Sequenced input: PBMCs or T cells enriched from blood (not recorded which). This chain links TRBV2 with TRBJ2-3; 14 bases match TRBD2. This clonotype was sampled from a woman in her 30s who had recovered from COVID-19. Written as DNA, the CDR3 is TGTGCCAGCGCCTCGACTAGCGGGAGGGGTGGTACGCAGTATTTT. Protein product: CASASTSGRGGTQYF.